One and the same sample provided the 11 T cell receptor beta chains below, sequenced in a study of long-term antiretroviral therapy in people with HIV. Version v3.0 of the immunoSEQ assay ran at survey level. Clones were read by immunoSEQ multiplex PCR, and TCRdb kept only the in-frame ones, dropping some. Altogether about 20,000 clones are present, roughly 84% being singletons, with the ten largest covering approximately 5%. The material sequenced was unsorted PBMCs, taken 1.3 years after starting antiretroviral therapy. The receptors here all came from a man aged 55 to 70 with HIV.

V is TRBV27 and J is TRBJ1-4, with no clear D. Germline CDR1 MNHEY, CDR2 SMNVEV (reference sequence). This CDR3 has 17 residues. The V gene lost 6 bases and the J gene lost 0 bases, with 17 bases spanning the gap. The CDR3 loop reads CASRRTPIYATNEKLFF. CDR3 in DNA: TGTGCCAGCAGGCGAACACCTATCTATGCAACTAATGAAAAACTGTTTTTT.

The chain joins TRBV5-1 to TRBJ1-5, with TRBD1 as a possible D gene (5 bases). The CDR3 spans 13 residues. The germline V gene encodes CDR1 SGHRS and CDR2 YFSETQ. Trimming removed 4 bases at V and 5 bases at J, with 10 bases between. The CDR3 sequence: CASSVQGDQPQHF. CDR3 coding DNA: TGCGCCAGCAGCGTGCAGGGAGATCAGCCCCAGCATTTT.

The chain recombines TRBV30 with TRBJ1-3, with D unclear. V lost 0 bases and J 11 bases, leaving 11 bases between the germline ends. The CDR3 extends over 12 amino acids. Germline assignment: CDR1 GTSNPN and CDR2 SVGIG (reference sequence). The CDR3 DNA reads TGTGCCTGGAGTGTCCAAAGGACCTCCATATATTTT. Translation: CAWSVQRTSIYF.

The CDR3 sequence: CASSLDNTGGTEAFF. CDR3 DNA: TGTGCCAGCAGCCTCGACAACACGGGGGGCACTGAAGCTTTCTTT. The V gene is TRBV5-4, the J gene TRBJ1-1, with a weak D call TRBD1 (5 bases). Germline CDR1 is SGHNT and CDR2 is YYREEE (reference sequence). Trimming took off 4 bases at V and 4 bases at J, with 17 bases between the two ends. The CDR3 is 15 amino acids.

This clone showed up just once. This CDR3 is CASKHGVTGPLHF. The CDR3 coding sequence is TGTGCCAGCAAACATGGGGTCACGGGGCCCCTCCACTTT. The V and J genes are TRBV6-1 and TRBJ1-6; D ambiguous. Germline V gene sequence: CDR1 MNHNS, CDR2 SASEGT. The V and J ends lost 7 bases and 13 bases respectively, with 17 bases between them. The CDR3 covers 13 residues.

CDR3 sequence reads: CASSLTSGSSYEQYF. In nucleotides, the CDR3 is TGTGCCAGCAGCTTAACTAGCGGGAGCTCCTACGAGCAGTACTTC. The chain links TRBV7-6 to TRBJ2-7; 11 nucleotides agree with TRBD2. Looked up from germline, CDR1 is SGHVS and CDR2 is FNYEAQ. Losses at the gene ends were 2 bases for V and 0 bases for J; bases not matched to a gene: 0. The CDR3 spans 15 residues. The full variable domain, with the rest looked up from reference TRBV7-6 and TRBJ2-7, is GAGVSQSPRYKVTKRGQDVALRCDPISGHVSLYWYRQALGQGPEFLTYFNYEAQQDKSGLPNDRFSAERPEGSISTLTIQRTEQRDSAMYRCASSLTSGSSYEQYFGPGTRLTVT.

The chain recombines TRBV4-3 with TRBJ1-2, with 7 positions matching TRBD1. The CDR3 spans 15 residues. From germline, CDR1 is LGHNA and CDR2 YSLEER. V shed 1 base, J shed 3 bases, and the junction held 5 bases outside the gene matches. CDR3 in amino acids: CASSQVDREHYGYTF. DNA of the CDR3: TGCGCCAGCAGCCAAGTCGACAGGGAGCACTATGGCTACACCTTC.

The DNA of the CDR3 is TGCGCCAGCAGCTTGATGTGGCAGGGTGGTGGCTACACCTTC. As protein: CASSLMWQGGGYTF. This chain joins TRBV5-1 and TRBJ1-2, with a weak D call TRBD1 (5 bases). Trimming cost V 1 base and J 7 bases, with 14 bases left between them. The CDR3 is 14 amino acids. Germline loops: CDR1 SGHRS, CDR2 YFSETQ.

The chain uses TRBV11-3 and TRBJ2-5; TRBD1 matches 11 bases. Germline V lookup: CDR1 SGHNT, CDR2 YENEEA. The CDR3 runs to 15 residues. J lost 4 bases, V lost 5 bases, and 6 bases had no gene match. Written as DNA, the CDR3 is TGTGCCAGCAGCCCCGGACAGGGGGCACCAGAGACCCAGTACTTC. Amino acid sequence: CASSPGQGAPETQYF.

The V call is TRBV9, the J call TRBJ2-7; 9 bases line up with TRBD2. V lost 4 bases and J lost 3; bases outside the gene matches: 8. The CDR3 spans 15 residues. The germline gives CDR1 SGDLS, CDR2 YYNGEE. CDR3 region: CASSLSGSSDYEQYF. The CDR3 DNA sequence: TGTGCCAGCAGCCTTAGCGGGAGTAGTGACTACGAGCAGTACTTC.

The chain joins TRBV5-1 to TRBJ2-7; tentative D call: TRBD1 (5 bases). The CDR3 sequence is 15 residues long. V was pared by 4 bases and J by 2 bases, with 16 bases between. Germline V gene lookup returns CDR1 SGHRS and CDR2 YFSETQ. CDR3 sequence reads: CASSPTLDITYEQYF. The CDR3 coding sequence is TGCGCCAGCAGCCCGACCCTGGACATCACCTACGAGCAGTACTTC.